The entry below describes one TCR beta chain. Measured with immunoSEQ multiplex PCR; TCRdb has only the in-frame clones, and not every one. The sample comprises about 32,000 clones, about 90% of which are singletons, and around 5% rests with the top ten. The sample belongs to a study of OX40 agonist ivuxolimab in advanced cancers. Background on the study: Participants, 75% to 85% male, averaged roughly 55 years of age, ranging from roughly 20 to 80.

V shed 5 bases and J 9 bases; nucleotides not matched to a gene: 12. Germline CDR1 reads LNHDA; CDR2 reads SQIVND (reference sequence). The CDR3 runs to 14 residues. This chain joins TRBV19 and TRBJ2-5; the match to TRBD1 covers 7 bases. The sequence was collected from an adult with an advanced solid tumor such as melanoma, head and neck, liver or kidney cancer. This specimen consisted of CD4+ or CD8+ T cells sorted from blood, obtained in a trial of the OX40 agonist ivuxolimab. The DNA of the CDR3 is TGTGCCAGTAGTCTCACCGGGACAGACGAGGCCCAGTACTTC. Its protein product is CASSLTGTDEAQYF.